The sequence of this T cell receptor (beta chain) was determined in a study of early T cells in non-severe SARS-CoV-2 infection (dated by TCRdb to the early 2020s). Turning to the overall study: Because TCR sequencing relied on bulk RNA taken from unsorted whole blood, pairing of alpha and beta chains was not possible. Beyond this particular receptor, the publication reports: VDJdb matching was skewed toward anti-spike CD8 responses and likely underestimated virus-specific expansions, missing private and CD4 specificities.

In the case of this clonotype: The antigen this receptor binds is unknown. The input lacks base qualities; no much larger clone sits a single base away.

Library generation was performed with 5' RACE. The instrument was a NextSeq 500. Unique molecular identifiers were attached to individual cDNA molecules in the TCR library protocol so that sequencing error and PCR bias could be corrected. Both TCR alpha and beta chains were sequenced, and tight co-correlation was observed between alpha and beta sequence abundances in each sample. Per the authors' processing: V gene, J gene and CDR3 annotation of TCR sequences was performed with Decombinator V4. Expanded TCRs were defined as changing significantly between any two time points under a Poisson model with p below 0.0001. Abundances of TCRs were expressed as counts per million after normalisation to the total number of TCRs sequenced in each sample. MAIT TCRs were defined by TRAV1-2 paired with TRAJ12, TRAJ20 or TRAJ33, and iNKT TCRs by TRAV10 paired with TRAJ18. VDJdb, accessed 1 November 2021, was searched for CMV, EBV and SARS-CoV-2 annotated TCRs, excluding TCRs annotated for multiple antigens. TCRdb took the public reads, trimmed them with fastp at Q25, ran MiXCR for clone calling and kept in-frame beta chains. Identical CDR3 protein sequences are pooled into one entry, listed with their most common genes and DNA. The V and J calls shown here were made by TCRdb, not taken from the authors' results. Counted in this sample were tens of thousands of distinct CDR3 sequences; 5.4% of them appeared once. The top ten constitute about 20% of the sample.

For this chain, trimming is 4 bases at the V end and 3 bases at the J end, and the number of junction bases without a gene match is 4. Sequences SGHRS (CDR1) and YFSETQ (CDR2) are obtained from the germline V gene. The CDR3 numbers 14 residues from cysteine through phenylalanine. The kept DNA is CDR3 alone, 42 bases in frame from the first base. This was a case-control study nested in a cohort of healthcare workers in London, UK, who had nasopharyngeal swab PCR tests and blood samples taken every week. Healthcare workers were recruited between 23 and 31 March 2020, during the week of the UK lockdown, and were followed weekly for up to about 16 weeks.

The origin of this receptor is an adult who was a healthcare worker with PCR-confirmed SARS-CoV-2 infection or an uninfected control (not recorded which). Sequencing used whole blood. The chain employs TRBV5-1 and TRBJ2-3; the junction holds 8 bases that match TRBD2. The DNA sequence is given as TGCGCCAGCAGCCCGTTAGCGGGGACAGATACGCAGTATTTT. Translated, it gives CASSPLAGTDTQYF. With all but the CDR3 taken from the reference TRBV5-1 and TRBJ2-3 genes, the full variable domain is: KAGVTQTPRYLIKTRGQQVTLSCSPISGHRSVSWYQQTPGQGLQFLFEYFSETQRNKGNFPGRFSGRQFSNSRSEMNVSTLELGDSALYLCASSPLAGTDTQYFGPGTRLTVL.